Listed here are 29 T cell receptor beta chains from one sample, sequenced in a study of metastatic and nonmetastatic thyroid tumors. Patients were all untreated before their thyroid surgery. TCRdb re-clonotyped the PCR reads via MiXCR. The profile shows 35,000 to 40,000 clones, roughly 20% of them singletons. The sequenced sample consisted of blood. These receptors all stem from a female donor with papillary thyroid cancer or a benign thyroid nodule (not recorded which). Some clones in this sample may be carry-over from other donors' samples.

Many counts were recorded for this clone. The gene calls are TRBV7-2 and TRBJ2-3, with 12 nucleotides matching TRBD1. The CDR3 covers 14 residues. Trimming at V came to 8 bases and at J to 8 bases, leaving 8 bases not matched to a gene. Germline V lookup: CDR1 SGHTA, CDR2 FQGNSA. The CDR3 coding sequence is TGTGCCAGCCACGGGACAGGGGGCCACCCTACGCAGTATTTT. It specifies CASHGTGGHPTQYF.

In its sample, this clone ranks as medium-sized. This chain uses TRBV6-2 or TRBV6-3 with TRBJ2-1, with 8 bases fitting TRBD2. This CDR3 contains 16 residues. Germline loops: CDR1 MNHEY, CDR2 SVGEGT. V gave up 2 bases and J gave up 1 base; unmatched junction bases: 4. For the CDR3, the DNA is TGTGCCAGCAGTTACCCTAGCGGGTTGTCCTACAATGAGCAGTTCTTC. This gives the protein CASSYPSGLSYNEQFF.

This clone was detected ten times or more. This sequence joins TRBV18 and TRBJ2-1; 9 bases fit TRBD2. The ends lost 2 bases at V and 8 bases at J; junction bases unmatched: 4. Germline V gives CDR1 KGHSH, CDR2 LQKENI. The CDR3 is 14 residues long. Here the CDR3 reads CASSPGGRVDEQFF. In nucleotides, the CDR3 is TGTGCCAGCTCACCAGGCGGGAGGGTCGATGAGCAGTTCTTC.

This clone was recorded a few times. The gene calls are TRBV2 and TRBJ2-1; D perhaps matches TRBD2 (5 bases). Germline CDR1 SNHLY, CDR2 FYNNEI. The V end was cut by 7 bases, the J end by 3 bases, with 13 bases between. The CDR3 runs 14 residues. CDR3 in DNA: TGTGCCAGCATCCAGACTATCCGCTACAATGAGCAGTTCTTC. It encodes CASIQTIRYNEQFF. Full variable domain (remainder filled in from reference TRBV2 and TRBJ2-1): EPEVTQTPSHQVTQMGQEVILRCVPISNHLYFYWYRQILGQKVEFLVSFYNNEISEKSEIFDDQFSVERPDGSNFTLKIRSTKLEDSAMYFCASIQTIRYNEQFFGPGTRLTVL.

With regard to this clone: This may be a read error, as it is one base from a much larger clone. The rearrangement joins TRBV11-2 to TRBJ2-3; 10 bases align to TRBD2. Germline trimming cut 5 bases from V and 6 bases from J; bases unmatched to any gene: 11. CDR3 length: 16 amino acids. Germline V lookup: CDR1 SGHAT, CDR2 FQNNGV. The CDR3 loop reads CASSPLLAGGWDTQYF. In nucleotides, the CDR3 is TGTGCCAGCAGCCCTCTCTTAGCGGGAGGATGGGATACGCAGTATTTT.

Notes on this clone: The junction and the germline gene differ at one end; a read error may be behind it. Other nucleotide sequences in the sample specify the same CDR3. J is TRBJ1-1 and V is TRBV6-1; no clear D gene. The CDR3 is 15 amino acids. Germline CDR1 and CDR2: MNHNS and SASEGT. The CDR3 loop is CANSADPAMNTEAFF. The DNA for the CDR3 is TGTGCCAACAGTGCCGACCCTGCTATGAACACTGAAGCTTTCTTC.

This clone has at least ten counts. V gene TRBV9 combines with J gene TRBJ1-4, with 8 bases identical to TRBD1. The germline V gene has CDR1 SGDLS and CDR2 YYNGEE. The V gene end was trimmed by 8 bases and the J gene end by 0 bases; junction bases not matched to a gene: 9. The CDR3 extends over 16 amino acids. This CDR3 reads CASSTGGVSTNEKLFF. CDR3 DNA sequence: TGTGCCAGTAGTACAGGGGGAGTTTCAACTAATGAAAAACTGTTTTTT.

This clone showed up many times. The V gene is TRBV6-4, the J gene TRBJ2-3; no clear D. V dropped 3 bases and J dropped 2 bases, with 9 bases sitting between them. Germline loops: CDR1 MRHNA, CDR2 SNTAGT. The CDR3 extends over 14 amino acids. The CDR3 DNA reads as TGTGCCAGCAGTGAGGGCCTTTCCACAGATACGCAGTATTTT. Translated, it gives CASSEGLSTDTQYF.

The chain links TRBV12-3 or TRBV12-4 to TRBJ1-5; possibly TRBD1 for D (5 bases). V was clipped by 5 bases and J by 3 bases, with 14 bases between them. This CDR3 has 15 residues. For the CDR3, the DNA is TGTGCCAGCAGTCCCGGACATTTTAACAATCAGCCCCAGCATTTT. It codes for CASSPGHFNNQPQHF.

This clone has a count of ten or more. V usage is TRBV5-1 and J usage is TRBJ1-2; 7 bases align to TRBD1. The CDR3 has 15 residues. V gave up 2 bases and J gave up 5 bases; unmatched junction bases: 9. Germline CDR1 SGHRS, CDR2 YFSETQ. CDR3 sequence reads: CASSFAGRDSYGYTF. CDR3 nucleotide sequence: TGCGCCAGCAGCTTCGCCGGCCGGGACAGTTATGGCTACACCTTC.

Only a few counts were recorded for this clone. V gene TRBV24-1 combines with J gene TRBJ2-5; 10 nucleotides agree with TRBD1. V lost 3 bases and J lost 5; bases outside the gene matches: 5. This CDR3 comprises 15 residues. The germline V gene has CDR1 KGHDR and CDR2 SFDVKD. DNA for the CDR3: TGTGCCACCAGTGATCGGACAGGGGGTTGGGAGACCCAGTACTTC. Protein product: CATSDRTGGWETQYF.

The chain combines TRBV25-1 with TRBJ2-6; TRBD2 might be the D (5 bases). CDR1 is MGHDK, CDR2 SYGVNS, per germline. V lost 5 bases and J lost 4, with 27 bases in between. There are 20 residues in the CDR3. The DNA of the CDR3 is TGTGCCAGCAGTACAGCGAACACCGGGGAGTCGATTTCCGGGGCCAACGTCCTGACTTTC. Translating gives CASSTANTGESISGANVLTF.

By its share, this clone is medium-sized (0.01 to 0.1%). The chain is built from TRBV6-1 and TRBJ2-7; possibly TRBD1 for D (6 bases). This CDR3 has 13 amino acids. V shed 4 bases and J shed 2 bases, with 9 bases lying between them. The germline CDR1 and CDR2 sequences are MNHNS and SASEGT. This chain's CDR3 is CASSVTGPYEQYF. In DNA form, the CDR3 reads TGTGCCAGCAGTGTTACAGGGCCCTACGAGCAGTACTTC.

This clone appeared many times. V and J are TRBV7-3 and TRBJ2-1; D possibly corresponds to TRBD2 (6 bases). Trimming took 4 bases from V and 3 from J, leaving 10 bases between them. Germline V gives CDR1 SGHTA, CDR2 FQGTGA. CDR3 length equals 14 residues. The CDR3 DNA sequence: TGTGCCAGCAGCTCGGGAGATTACTACAATGAGCAGTTCTTC. Translated: CASSSGDYYNEQFF. The full variable domain, rest sourced from reference TRBV7-3 and TRBJ2-1, is GAGVSQTPSNKVTEKGKYVELRCDPISGHTALYWYRQSLGQGPEFLIYFQGTGAADDSGLPNDRFFAVRPEGSVSTLKIQRTERGDSAVYLCASSSGDYYNEQFFGPGTRLTVL.

This clone was counted between two and nine times. Because it lacks the conserved phenylalanine or tryptophan at the end, this CDR3 is likely a read error. The chain combines TRBV19 with TRBJ2-3; D remains unclear. Germline V gives CDR1 LNHDA, CDR2 SQIVND (reference sequence). The CDR3 is made up of 14 amino acids. V dropped 3 bases and J dropped 2 bases, with 9 bases sitting between them. The CDR3, as DNA: TGTGCCAGTAGTATTTTGCTATCCACAGATACGCAGTATCTT. Amino acids: CASSILLSTDTQYL.

As to this clone: One base away lies a much larger clone, so this may be a sequencing read error. This chain joins TRBV18 and TRBJ2-2; D gene ambiguous. V lost 3 bases and J 4 bases, leaving 21 bases between the germline ends. The germline gives CDR1 KGHSH, CDR2 LQKENI. The CDR3 contains 18 residues. The CDR3 here is CASSPLPVSNYFTGELFF. The CDR3 DNA reads as TGTGCCAGCTCACCCCTCCCCGTGTCCAATTATTTCACCGGGGAGCTGTTTTTT.

The genes are TRBV20-1 and TRBJ2-1; 10 bases map to TRBD2. In germline, CDR1 is DFQATT, CDR2 SNEGSKA (reference sequence). V was clipped by 5 bases and J by 4 bases; unmatched bases: 11. CDR3 length equals 16 residues. The CDR3 is CSAPSPLAGVYNEQFF. The CDR3 nucleotides read TGCAGTGCTCCGAGCCCTCTAGCGGGGGTATACAATGAGCAGTTCTTC.

This clone has a count of ten or more. The J gene is TRBJ1-4, the V gene TRBV5-1; D not certain. This CDR3 is built from 14 residues. Per the germline V gene, CDR1 is SGHRS and CDR2 is YFSETQ. Trimming left V 0 bases short and J 2 bases short, with 5 bases between. The CDR3 loop is CASSLGGTNEKLFF. Written as DNA, the CDR3 is TGCGCCAGCAGCTTGGGTGGCACTAATGAAAAACTGTTTTTT.

The chain recombines TRBV5-1 with TRBJ1-6; possible D gene TRBD1, 5 bases. Trimming pared 4 bases from V and 6 bases from J, leaving 17 bases between. CDR1 and CDR2 from the germline V gene are SGHRS and YFSETQ. The CDR3 has 16 residues. The CDR3 sequence: CASSPGIVTPNSPLHF. CDR3 coding DNA: TGCGCCAGCAGCCCAGGGATAGTGACGCCTAATTCACCCCTCCACTTT. The variable domain in full, with the rest retrieved from reference TRBV5-1 and TRBJ1-6, is KAGVTQTPRYLIKTRGQQVTLSCSPISGHRSVSWYQQTPGQGLQFLFEYFSETQRNKGNFPGRFSGRQFSNSRSEMNVSTLELGDSALYLCASSPGIVTPNSPLHFGNGTRLTVT.

In this sample, this clone turned up many times. The chain joins TRBV20-1 to TRBJ2-5; D unclear. Trimming shortened V by 3 bases and J by 5 bases, and 4 bases separated the two germline ends. CDR3 length: 10 residues. From germline, CDR1 is DFQATT and CDR2 SNEGSKA (reference sequence). CDR3: CSARWETQYF. Written as DNA, the CDR3 is TGCAGTGCTAGGTGGGAGACCCAGTACTTC.

As regards this clone: A much larger clone is a single base away; this may be a read error. J is TRBJ2-5 and V is TRBV20-1; a possible D gene is TRBD2 (7 bases). Germline-derived CDR1 and CDR2 are DFQATT and SNEGSKA (reference sequence). The V end lost 7 bases, the J end lost 5 bases, and 20 bases lay between the germline ends. There are 14 residues in the CDR3. CDR3 sequence (DNA): TGCAGTGTCTCGCCGCTAGGGGGAGGGGAGACCCAGTACTTC. This codes for CSVSPLGGGETQYF.

This clone was observed a few times. A much more abundant neighbour one base away suggests this may be a read error. This rearrangement joins TRBV7-8 to TRBJ2-2; D is unclear. Looked up from germline, CDR1 is SGHVS and CDR2 is FQNEAQ. The ends were cut back, 3 bases at V and 2 bases at J, with 10 bases in the middle. This CDR3 region has 15 residues. CDR3 sequence: CASSFNPVNTGELFF. The CDR3 DNA sequence: TGTGCCAGCAGCTTTAATCCGGTCAACACCGGGGAGCTGTTTTTT. Drawing the rest from reference TRBV7-8 and TRBJ2-2, the complete variable domain is GAGVSQSPRYKVAKRGQDVALRCDPISGHVSLFWYQQALGQGPEFLTYFQNEAQLDKSGLPSDRFFAERPEGSVSTLKIQRTQQEDSAVYLCASSFNPVNTGELFFGEGSRLTVL.

The rearrangement joins TRBV6-2 or TRBV6-3 to TRBJ1-5; D gene ambiguous. The V end was cut by 4 bases, the J end by 4 bases, with 14 bases between. The CDR3 is 15 residues long. The germline CDR1 and CDR2 sequences are MNHEY and SVGEGT. This chain's CDR3 is CASSSNTNFNQPQHF. CDR3 coding DNA: TGTGCCAGCAGTTCGAACACTAATTTTAATCAGCCCCAGCATTTT.

Remarks on this clone: The germline gene is not matched at one end of the junction; a read error may be the cause. The rearrangement uses TRBV20-1 and TRBJ2-5; D could derive from TRBD1 or TRBD2 (6 bases each). There are 15 residues in the CDR3. From germline, CDR1 is DFQATT and CDR2 SNEGSKA (reference sequence). DNA of the CDR3: TGCAGTGCTAACGTTTGGAGGGGACACCAAGATACCCAGTACTTC. Translating it yields CSANVWRGHQDTQYF.

This clone was counted many times. The CDR3 protein is CASSLDRGSGANVLTF. In nucleotides, the CDR3 is TGCGCCAGCAGCTTGGATCGGGGATCGGGGGCCAACGTCCTGACTTTC. V is TRBV5-1 and J is TRBJ2-6, with D possibly being TRBD2 (5 bases). Germline-derived CDR1 and CDR2 are SGHRS and YFSETQ. V lost 0 bases and J 4 bases, leaving 11 bases between the germline ends. The CDR3 extends over 16 amino acids.

The rearrangement joins TRBV19 to TRBJ1-2, with D unclear. With 2 bases removed from V and 2 bases from J, the gap between germline ends came to 9 bases. The germline CDR1 and CDR2 sequences are LNHDA and SQIVND (reference sequence). The CDR3 consists of 14 residues. The CDR3 protein is CASSIFRANYGYTF. The CDR3 DNA reads as TGTGCCAGTAGTATATTTCGGGCGAACTATGGCTACACCTTC.

This clone was recorded at least ten times. The rearrangement uses TRBV15 and TRBJ1-1; 7 nucleotides align to TRBD1. V lost 3 bases and J lost 4; bases outside the gene matches: 8. The CDR3 runs to 15 residues. Looked up from germline, CDR1 is LNHNV and CDR2 is YYDKDF (reference sequence). CDR3: CATSRERGGGTEAFF. DNA of the CDR3: TGTGCCACCAGCAGGGAGCGAGGGGGCGGCACTGAAGCTTTCTTT.

This clone was found many times. This chain uses TRBV5-8 with TRBJ1-1; D perhaps matches TRBD1 (6 bases). Germline CDR1 and CDR2: SGHTS and YDEGEE. V dropped 2 bases and J dropped 0 bases, with 17 bases sitting between them. The CDR3 totals 17 residues. CDR3 nucleotide sequence: TGTGCCAGCAGCTTATTCACCGGGACACCTATGAACACTGAAGCTTTCTTT. Translated, it gives CASSLFTGTPMNTEAFF.

At least ten counts were recorded for this clone. The chain carries TRBV11-3 and TRBJ2-2; TRBD1 matches 10 bases. The length of the CDR3 is 15 residues. Per germline, CDR1 SGHNT and CDR2 YENEEA. J gave up 7 bases and V 6 bases, and 8 bases lay outside the gene matches. The CDR3 spells CASSPGQGEGGELFF. In DNA, the CDR3 is TGTGCCAGCAGTCCTGGACAGGGGGAGGGCGGGGAGCTGTTTTTT.